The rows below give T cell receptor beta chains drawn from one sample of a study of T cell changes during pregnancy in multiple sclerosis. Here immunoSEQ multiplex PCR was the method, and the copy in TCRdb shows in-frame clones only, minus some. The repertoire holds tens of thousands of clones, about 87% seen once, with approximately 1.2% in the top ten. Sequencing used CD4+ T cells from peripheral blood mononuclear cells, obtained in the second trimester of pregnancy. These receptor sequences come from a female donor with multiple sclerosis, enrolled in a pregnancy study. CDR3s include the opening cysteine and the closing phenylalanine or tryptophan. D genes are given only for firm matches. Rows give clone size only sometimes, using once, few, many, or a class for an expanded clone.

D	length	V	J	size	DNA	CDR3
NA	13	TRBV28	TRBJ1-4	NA	TGTGCCACAAAGGGGGGGGGCGGTGAAAAACTGTTTTTT	CATKGGGGEKLFF
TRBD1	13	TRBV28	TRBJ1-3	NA	TGTGCCAGCAGTTTAGACAGGGTAACCACCATATATTTT	CASSLDRVTTIYF
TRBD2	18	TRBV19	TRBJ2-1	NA	TGTGCCAGTAGTATTACGGGGACTAGCGGTAGCTCCTACAATGAGCAGTTCTTC	CASSITGTSGSSYNEQFF
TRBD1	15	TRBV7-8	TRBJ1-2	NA	TGTGCCAGCAGCAAACCCCGGGACAGGGGGCAGGGCTACACCTTC	CASSKPRDRGQGYTF
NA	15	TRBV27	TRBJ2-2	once	TGTGCCAGCAGTTTAATGGGACAGAACACCGGGGAGCTGTTTTTT	CASSLMGQNTGELFF
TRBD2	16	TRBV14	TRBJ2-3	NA	TGTGCCAGCAGCGAAGGGACTAGCGGGAGGTTAGATACGCAGTATTTT	CASSEGTSGRLDTQYF
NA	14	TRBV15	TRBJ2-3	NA	TGTGCCACCAGCAGAGGTCTCGGTGGAGATACGCAGTATTTT	CATSRGLGGDTQYF
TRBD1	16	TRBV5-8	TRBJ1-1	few	TGTGCCAGCAGTGTCGAGGACAGGGCGGGAGTCGCTGAAGCTTTCTTT	CASSVEDRAGVAEAFF
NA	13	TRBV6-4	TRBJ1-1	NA	TGTGCCAGCAGTGCCTCAGCGAACACTGAAGCTTTCTTT	CASSASANTEAFF
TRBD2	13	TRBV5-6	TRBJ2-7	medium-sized	TGTGCCAGCAGCCTCGGGGGGGGGTACGAGCAGTACTTC	CASSLGGGYEQYF
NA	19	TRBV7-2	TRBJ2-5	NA	TGTGCCAGCAGCTTAGCTGTCCCTGCGTCCAGGGGGGCGCGAGAGACCCAGTACTTC	CASSLAVPASRGARETQYF
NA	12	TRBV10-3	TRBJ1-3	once	TGTGCCATCAGTGGAGGGAAAGACACCATATATTTT	CAISGGKDTIYF
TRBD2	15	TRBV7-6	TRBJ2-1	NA	TGTGCCAGCAGCTTACGGCTAGCGGCATTCAATGAGCAGTTCTTC	CASSLRLAAFNEQFF
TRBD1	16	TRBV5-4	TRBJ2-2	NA	TGTGCCAGCAGCGAGGGACAGAGGCTCAACACCGGGGAGCTGTTTTTT	CASSEGQRLNTGELFF
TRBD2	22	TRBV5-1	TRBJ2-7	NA	TGCGCCAGCAGCTTGGGCCAGGAAACTAGCGGACAAACCCAAACAGCATACTACGAGCAGTACTTC	CASSLGQETSGQTQTAYYEQYF
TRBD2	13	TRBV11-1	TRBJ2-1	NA	TGTGCCAGCAGCCCTGGGACTAGCGGGCAGCAGTTCTTC	CASSPGTSGQQFF
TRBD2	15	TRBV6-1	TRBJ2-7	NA	TGTGCCAGCACGGTAACTAGCGGATTATCCTACGAGCAGTACTTC	CASTVTSGLSYEQYF
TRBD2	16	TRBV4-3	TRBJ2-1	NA	TGCGCCAGCAGCCAAGTCTTCGGGGGACTAGCGTCTGAGCAGTTCTTC	CASSQVFGGLASEQFF
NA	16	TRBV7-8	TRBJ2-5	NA	TGTGCCAGCAGCTTAGACGAAGCAGGGGCATGGGAGACCCAGTACTTC	CASSLDEAGAWETQYF
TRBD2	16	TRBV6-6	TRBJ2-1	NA	TGTGCCAGCAGTTACAGGACTAGCGGGGCCTACAATGAGCAGTTCTTC	CASSYRTSGAYNEQFF
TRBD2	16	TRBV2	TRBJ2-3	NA	TGTGCCAGCAGTGAACTGGGGACTAGCGAGTCAGAGACGCAGTATTTT	CASSELGTSESETQYF
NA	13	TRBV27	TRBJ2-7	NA	TGTGCCAGCAGTCCCCCACCCTACTACGAGCAGTACTTC	CASSPPPYYEQYF
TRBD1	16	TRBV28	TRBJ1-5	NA	TGTGCCAGCAGTCTGCACCGGGACAGGATAAGACAGCCCCAGCATTTT	CASSLHRDRIRQPQHF
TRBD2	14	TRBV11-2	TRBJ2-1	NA	TGTGCCAGCAGATTAGCGGGTAGCTACAATGAGCAGTTCTTC	CASRLAGSYNEQFF
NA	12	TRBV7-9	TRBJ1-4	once	TGTGCCAGCAGCTTAGTTTCCGGTGAACTGTTTTTT	CASSLVSGELFF
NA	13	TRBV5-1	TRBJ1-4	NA	TGCGCCAGCAGACTGATAGGGGTCGAAAAACTGTTTTTT	CASRLIGVEKLFF
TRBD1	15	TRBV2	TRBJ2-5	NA	TGTGCCAGCAGTGGGGCGACAGGGAGACAAGAGACCCAGTACTTC	CASSGATGRQETQYF
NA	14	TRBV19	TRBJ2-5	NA	TGTGCCAGTAGTGGGTGGGGGCATGGAGAGACCCAGTACTTC	CASSGWGHGETQYF
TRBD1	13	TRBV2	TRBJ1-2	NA	TGTGCCAGCCTAAGGGACAGCCCGAATGGCTACACCTTC	CASLRDSPNGYTF
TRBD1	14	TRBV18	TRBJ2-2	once	TGTGCCAGCTCACGACAGGGGAACACCGGGGAGCTGTTTTTT	CASSRQGNTGELFF
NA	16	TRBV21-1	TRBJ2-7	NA	TGTGCCAGCCACCCCCGTAAGGGACTAGCGGATTACGAGCAGTACTTC	CASHPRKGLADYEQYF
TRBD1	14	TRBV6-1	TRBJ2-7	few	TGTGCCAGCAGTGAAAGGACAGGGGGAGGCGAGCAGTACTTC	CASSERTGGGEQYF
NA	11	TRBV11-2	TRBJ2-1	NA	TGTGCCAGCAGCTTGGAACAGGAGCAGTTCTTC	CASSLEQEQFF
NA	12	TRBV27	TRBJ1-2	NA	TGTGCCAGCAGTTCGGTAGGACAAGGCTACACCTTC	CASSSVGQGYTF
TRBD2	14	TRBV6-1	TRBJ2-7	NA	TGTGCCAGCAGTGGACTAGCGGGAAGCTACGAGCAGTACTTC	CASSGLAGSYEQYF
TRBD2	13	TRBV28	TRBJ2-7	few	TGTGCCACCTACTCGGGGGGGTCCTACGAGCAGTACTTC	CATYSGGSYEQYF
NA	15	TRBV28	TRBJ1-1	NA	TGTGCCAGCAGCTACCCACAGGGAATGAACACTGAAGCTTTCTTT	CASSYPQGMNTEAFF
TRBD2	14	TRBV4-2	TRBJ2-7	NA	TGTGCCAGCAGCCTCGTGGCGGGGGGGTCTGAGCAGTACTTC	CASSLVAGGSEQYF
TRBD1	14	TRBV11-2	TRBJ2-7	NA	TGTGCCAGCAGCCCCTCGACAGGGCTTTCCGGGCAGTACTTC	CASSPSTGLSGQYF
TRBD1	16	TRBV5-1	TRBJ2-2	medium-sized	TGCGCCAGCAGCCCCTACAGGGGGGCTTACACCGGGGAGCTGTTTTTT	CASSPYRGAYTGELFF
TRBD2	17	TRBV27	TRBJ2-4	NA	TGTGCCAGCAGATCTTCCGCGGGAGGGGGGAGCAAAAACATTCAGTACTTC	CASRSSAGGGSKNIQYF
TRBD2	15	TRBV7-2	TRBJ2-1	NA	TGTGCCAGCAGCTCTCTAGGGACTAGCGGGAGGGAGCAGTTCTTC	CASSSLGTSGREQFF
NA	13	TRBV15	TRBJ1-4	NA	TGTGCCACCAGCAGAGATACGGGAGAAAAACTGTTTTTT	CATSRDTGEKLFF
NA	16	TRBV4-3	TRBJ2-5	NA	TGCGCCAGCAGCCAGGAACCGTGGGGCCAAGGGGAGACCCAGTACTTC	CASSQEPWGQGETQYF
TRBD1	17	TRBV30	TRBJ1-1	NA	TGTGCCTGGCCCATCGACAGGGCTACGGAGGAGAACACTGAAGCTTTCTTT	CAWPIDRATEENTEAFF
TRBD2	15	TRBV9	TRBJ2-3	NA	TGTGCCAGCAGCGCCGGCGGACTAGTTATAGATACGCAGTATTTT	CASSAGGLVIDTQYF
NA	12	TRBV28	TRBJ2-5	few	TGTGCCAGCAGTGCAGGGTTGGAGACCCAGTACTTC	CASSAGLETQYF
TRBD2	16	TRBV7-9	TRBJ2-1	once	TGTGCCAGCAGCTCTCCAATGCGGGAGGGCCGCAATGAGCAGTTCTTC	CASSSPMREGRNEQFF
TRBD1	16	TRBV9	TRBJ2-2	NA	TGTGCCAGCAGCGTAGTTACCTCGACAGGGCCCGGGGAGCTGTTTTTT	CASSVVTSTGPGELFF
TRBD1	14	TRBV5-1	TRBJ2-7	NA	TGCGCCAGCAGGCTAACAGGGGGGCCTGCCGAGCAGTACTTC	CASRLTGGPAEQYF
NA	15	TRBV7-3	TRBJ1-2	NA	TGTGCCAGCAGCTCCGACTCTCGGCCCTTCTATGGCTACACCTTC	CASSSDSRPFYGYTF
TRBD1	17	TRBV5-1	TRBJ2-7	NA	TGCGCCAGCAGCTTCTTTCTAGGGACAGGGGGCGGGTACGAGCAGTACTTC	CASSFFLGTGGGYEQYF